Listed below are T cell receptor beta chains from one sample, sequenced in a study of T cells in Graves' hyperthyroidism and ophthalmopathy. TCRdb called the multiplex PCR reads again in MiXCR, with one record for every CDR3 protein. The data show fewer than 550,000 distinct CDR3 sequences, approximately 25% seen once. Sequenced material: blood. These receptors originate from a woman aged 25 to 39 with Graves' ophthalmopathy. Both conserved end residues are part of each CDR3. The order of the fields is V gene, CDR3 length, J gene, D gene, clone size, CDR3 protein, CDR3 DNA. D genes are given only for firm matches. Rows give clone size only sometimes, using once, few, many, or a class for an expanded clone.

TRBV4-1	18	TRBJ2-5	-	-	CASSQVYQPGPPQETQYF	TGCGCCAGCAGCCAAGTATATCAGCCTGGACCGCCCCAAGAGACCCAGTACTTC
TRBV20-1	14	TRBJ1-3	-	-	CSARRGENGNTIYF	TGCAGTGCTAGGAGGGGAGAAAATGGAAACACCATATATTTT
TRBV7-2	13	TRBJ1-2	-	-	CASSLAWQDGYTF	TGTGCCAGCAGCTTAGCGTGGCAGGATGGCTACACCTTC
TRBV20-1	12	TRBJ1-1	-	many	CSAPRTGAEAFF	TGCAGTGCCCCCCGGACGGGCGCTGAAGCTTTCTTT
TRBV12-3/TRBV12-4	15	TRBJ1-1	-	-	CASSTLRGGNTEAFF	TGTGCCAGCAGCACTCTTCGGGGAGGGAACACTGAAGCTTTCTTT
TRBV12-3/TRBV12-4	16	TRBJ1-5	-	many	CASSSHGLSGNQPQHF	TGTGCCAGCAGTTCCCACGGATTGAGCGGCAATCAGCCCCAGCATTTT
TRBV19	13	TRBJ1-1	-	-	CATLDSEASEAFF	TGTGCCACCCTGGACTCTGAGGCGTCTGAAGCTTTCTTT
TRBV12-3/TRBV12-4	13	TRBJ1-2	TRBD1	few	CASTPGQGAGYTF	TGTGCCAGCACCCCGGGACAGGGGGCTGGCTACACCTTC
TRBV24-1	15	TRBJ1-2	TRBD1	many	CATSDGQGAGYGYTF	TGTGCCACCAGTGACGGACAGGGGGCAGGTTATGGCTACACCTTC
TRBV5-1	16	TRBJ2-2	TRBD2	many	CASSFTGTRNTGELFF	TGCGCCAGCAGCTTCACAGGGACTAGGAACACCGGGGAGCTGTTTTTT
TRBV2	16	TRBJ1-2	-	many	CASSEAFTEINYGYTF	TGTGCCAGCAGTGAAGCGTTTACAGAGATTAACTATGGCTACACCTTC
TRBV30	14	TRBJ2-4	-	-	CAWRADRAKNIQYF	TGTGCCTGGAGGGCGGACAGAGCCAAAAACATTCAGTACTTC
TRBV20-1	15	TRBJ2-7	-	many	CSARHSGTLSYEQYF	TGCAGTGCTAGACACTCAGGGACATTGAGCTACGAGCAGTACTTC
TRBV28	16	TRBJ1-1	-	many	CASSLWGQGGNTEAFF	TGTGCCAGCAGTTTATGGGGCCAGGGAGGGAACACTGAAGCTTTCTTT
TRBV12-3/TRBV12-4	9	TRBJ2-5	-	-	CATQETQYF	TGTGCCACCCAAGAGACCCAGTACTTC
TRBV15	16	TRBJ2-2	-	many	CATSRDLGTSEGELFF	TGTGCCACCAGCAGAGATCTCGGGACGTCCGAAGGGGAGCTGTTTTTT
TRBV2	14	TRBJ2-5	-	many	CASSQGGVTETQYF	TGTGCCAGCAGCCAAGGGGGGGTAACAGAGACCCAGTACTTC
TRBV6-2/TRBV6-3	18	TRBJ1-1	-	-	CASSYPTPGRSVNTEAFF	TGTGCCAGCAGTTACCCCACACCGGGAAGGTCCGTGAACACTGAAGCTTTCTTT
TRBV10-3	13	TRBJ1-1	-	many	CAIGPGGNTEAFF	TGTGCCATCGGTCCGGGGGGGAACACTGAAGCTTTCTTT